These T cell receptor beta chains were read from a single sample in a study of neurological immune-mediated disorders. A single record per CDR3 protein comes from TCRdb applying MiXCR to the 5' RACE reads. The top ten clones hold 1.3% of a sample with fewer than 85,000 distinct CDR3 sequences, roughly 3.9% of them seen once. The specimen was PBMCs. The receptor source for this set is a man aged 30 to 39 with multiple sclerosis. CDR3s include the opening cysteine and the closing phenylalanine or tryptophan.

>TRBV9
CASSVVQGPGELFF
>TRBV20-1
CSARDRGRADTEAFF
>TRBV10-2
CASSVLNPYNEQFF
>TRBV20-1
CSAWTELNTDTQYF
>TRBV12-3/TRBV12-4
CASSFREFSTDTQYF
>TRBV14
CASSDIFDRAGVYEQYF
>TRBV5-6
CASTTANYGYTF
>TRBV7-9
CASNRDTEAFF
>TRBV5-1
CASSFTGGQYNEQFF
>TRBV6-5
CASSRTGTAYEQYF